This T cell receptor (beta chain) came from a study of blood T cell repertoires in COVID-19. All enrollees were about 18 to 100 years old and from 25 or so US areas. The repertoire was sequenced with immunoSEQ multiplex PCR; TCRdb's copy has only in-frame clones and lacks some. The data hold more than 350,000 clones, with approximately 90% observed a single time. This clone has just one count. V lost 0 bases and J lost 6, with 7 bases in between. This CDR3 comprises 13 residues. The germline CDR1 and CDR2 sequences are SGHDT and YYEEEE. The V and J genes are TRBV5-6 and TRBJ2-1; D not resolved. The receptor was isolated from a woman aged 18-29 years who had been exposed to COVID-19. The sample taken for sequencing was PBMCs or T cells enriched from blood (not recorded which). CDR3 region: CASSLGEPNEQFF. In nucleotides, the CDR3 is TGTGCCAGCAGCTTGGGAGAACCCAATGAGCAGTTCTTC.